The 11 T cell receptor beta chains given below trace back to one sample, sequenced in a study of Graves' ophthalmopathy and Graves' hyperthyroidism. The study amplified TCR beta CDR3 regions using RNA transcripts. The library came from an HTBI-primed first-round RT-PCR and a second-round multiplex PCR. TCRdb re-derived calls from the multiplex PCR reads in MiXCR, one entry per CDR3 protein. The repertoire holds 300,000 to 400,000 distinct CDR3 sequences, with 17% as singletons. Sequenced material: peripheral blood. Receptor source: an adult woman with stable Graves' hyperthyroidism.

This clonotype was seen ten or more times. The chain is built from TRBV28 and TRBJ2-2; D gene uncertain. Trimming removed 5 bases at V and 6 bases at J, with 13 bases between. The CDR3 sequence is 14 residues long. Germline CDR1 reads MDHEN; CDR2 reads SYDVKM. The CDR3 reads CASSLPGYAGELFF. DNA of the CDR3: TGTGCCAGCAGTCTGCCCGGGTATGCCGGGGAGCTGTTTTTT.

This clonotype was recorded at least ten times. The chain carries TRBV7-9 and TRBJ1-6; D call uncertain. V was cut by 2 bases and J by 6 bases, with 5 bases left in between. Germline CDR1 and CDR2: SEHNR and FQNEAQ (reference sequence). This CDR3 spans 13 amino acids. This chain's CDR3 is CASSLLLNSPLHF. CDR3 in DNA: TGTGCCAGCAGCTTACTACTTAATTCACCCCTCCACTTT.

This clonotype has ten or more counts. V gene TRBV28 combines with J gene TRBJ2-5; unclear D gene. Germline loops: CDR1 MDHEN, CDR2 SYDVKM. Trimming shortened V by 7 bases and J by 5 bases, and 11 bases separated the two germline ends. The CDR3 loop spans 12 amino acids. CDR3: CASNKVLETQYF. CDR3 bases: TGTGCCAGCAATAAGGTGTTGGAGACCCAGTACTTC.

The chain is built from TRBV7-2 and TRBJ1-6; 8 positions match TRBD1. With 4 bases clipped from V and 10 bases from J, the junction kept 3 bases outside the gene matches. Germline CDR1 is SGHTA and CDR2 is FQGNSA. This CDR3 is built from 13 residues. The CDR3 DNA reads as TGTGCCAGCAGCTCCCCAGGGGGCTCACCCCTCCACTTT. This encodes CASSSPGGSPLHF.

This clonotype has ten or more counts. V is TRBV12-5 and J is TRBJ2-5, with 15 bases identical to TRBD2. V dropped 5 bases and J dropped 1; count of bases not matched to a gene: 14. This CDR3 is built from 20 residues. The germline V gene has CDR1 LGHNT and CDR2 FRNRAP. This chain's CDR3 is CASGRRSGLAGGILQETQYF. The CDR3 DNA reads TGTGCTAGTGGTCGACGATCCGGACTAGCGGGAGGGATTCTCCAAGAGACCCAGTACTTC.

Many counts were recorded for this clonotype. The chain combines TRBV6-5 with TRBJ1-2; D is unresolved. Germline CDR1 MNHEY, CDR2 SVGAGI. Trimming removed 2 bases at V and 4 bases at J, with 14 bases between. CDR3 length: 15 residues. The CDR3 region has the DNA TGTGCCAGCAGTTACGGGCCGGGAGGTAGCTATGGCTACACCTTC. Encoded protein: CASSYGPGGSYGYTF.

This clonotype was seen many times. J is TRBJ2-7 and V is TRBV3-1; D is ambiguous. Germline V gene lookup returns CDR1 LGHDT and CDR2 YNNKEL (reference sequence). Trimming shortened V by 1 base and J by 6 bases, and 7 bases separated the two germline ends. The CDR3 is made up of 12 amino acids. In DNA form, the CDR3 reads TGTGCCAGCAGCCAAGCACCCGGCGAGCAGTACTTC. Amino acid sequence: CASSQAPGEQYF.

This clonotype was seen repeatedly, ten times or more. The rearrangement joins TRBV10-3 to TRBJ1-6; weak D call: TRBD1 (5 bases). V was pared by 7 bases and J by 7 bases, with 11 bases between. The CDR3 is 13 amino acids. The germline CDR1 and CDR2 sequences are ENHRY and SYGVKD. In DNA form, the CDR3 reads TGTGCCATCAACCAGGGAGCCAATTCACCCCTCCACTTT. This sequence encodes CAINQGANSPLHF.

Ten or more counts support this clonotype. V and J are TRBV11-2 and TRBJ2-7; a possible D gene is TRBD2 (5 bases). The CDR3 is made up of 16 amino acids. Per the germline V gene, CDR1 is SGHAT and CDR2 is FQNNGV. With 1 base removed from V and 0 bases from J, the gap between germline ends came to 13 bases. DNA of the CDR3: TGTGCCAGCAGCTTAGTCTCGAGCGGCCCCTCCTACGAGCAGTACTTC. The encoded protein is CASSLVSSGPSYEQYF.

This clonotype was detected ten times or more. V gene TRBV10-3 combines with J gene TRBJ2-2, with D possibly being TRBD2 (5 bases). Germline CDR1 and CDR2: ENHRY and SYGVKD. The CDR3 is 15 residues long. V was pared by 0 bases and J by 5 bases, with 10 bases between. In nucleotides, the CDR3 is TGTGCCATCAGTGAGTCAGGAGGAAGGACCGGGGAGCTGTTTTTT. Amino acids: CAISESGGRTGELFF.

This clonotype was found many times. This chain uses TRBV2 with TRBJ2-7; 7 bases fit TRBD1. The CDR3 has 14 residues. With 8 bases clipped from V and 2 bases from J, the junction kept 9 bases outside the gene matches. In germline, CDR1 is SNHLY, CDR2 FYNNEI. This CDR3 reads CASREETGTYEQYF. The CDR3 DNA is TGTGCCAGCCGCGAAGAGACAGGGACCTACGAGCAGTACTTC. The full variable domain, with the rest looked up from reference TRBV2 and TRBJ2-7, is EPEVTQTPSHQVTQMGQEVILRCVPISNHLYFYWYRQILGQKVEFLVSFYNNEISEKSEIFDDQFSVERPDGSNFTLKIRSTKLEDSAMYFCASREETGTYEQYFGPGTRLTVT.